This passage covers 21 T cell receptor beta chains from one sample sequenced in a study of Ad26.COV2.S vaccination and SARS-CoV-2 variants. Treatment denoted: around 19 received Ad26.COV2.S at low or high dose, single or two shots; about 5 received placebo; per-sample allocation not given. Repertoires come from day 63 after the first vaccine or placebo injection. Clones were read by immunoSEQ multiplex PCR, and TCRdb kept only the in-frame ones, dropping some. The table shows some 640,000 clones, with more than 80% occurring only once. The material was peripheral blood, obtained in a trial of Ad26.COV2.S vaccine versus placebo. Every receptor here comes from a person between 18 and 65 years old who received the Ad26.COV2.S COVID-19 vaccine or a placebo.

The gene calls are TRBV29-1 and TRBJ2-7; 7 bases agree with TRBD1. This CDR3 has 14 residues. Germline trimming cut 2 bases from V and 0 bases from J; bases unmatched to any gene: 4. Germline loops: CDR1 SQVTM, CDR2 ANQGSEA. Here the CDR3 reads CSVEIGTVSYEQYF. The DNA for the CDR3 is TGCAGCGTTGAAATCGGGACAGTCTCCTACGAGCAGTACTTC.

The CDR3 DNA sequence: TGTGCCAGCATGCCCTTATTAGGAAACACCATATATTTT. Translated, it gives CASMPLLGNTIYF. This sequence joins TRBV7-2 and TRBJ1-3; D gene unclear. The V gene's germline CDR1 is SGHTA and CDR2 FQGNSA. The CDR3 runs 13 residues. Trimming took off 7 bases at V and 4 bases at J, with 11 bases between the two ends.

The chain joins TRBV10-3 to TRBJ2-2, with 9 nucleotides matching TRBD1. This CDR3 region has 14 residues. With 8 bases clipped from V and 3 bases from J, the junction kept 4 bases outside the gene matches. The germline CDR1 and CDR2 sequences are ENHRY and SYGVKD. This chain's CDR3 is CAIEGDRDTGELFF. The CDR3 DNA reads as TGTGCCATCGAAGGGGACAGGGACACCGGGGAGCTGTTTTTT.

The J gene is TRBJ2-6, the V gene TRBV5-4, with D perhaps matching TRBD1 (5 bases). V lost 10 bases to trimming and J lost 0 bases, with 8 bases between them. The V gene's germline CDR1 is SGHNT and CDR2 YYREEE (reference sequence). This CDR3 contains 13 residues. CDR3: CAAGYSGANVLTF. The CDR3 bases are TGTGCCGCAGGGTACTCTGGGGCCAACGTCCTGACTTTC. Supplemented by reference TRBV5-4 and TRBJ2-6, the full variable domain reads ETGVTQSPTHLIKTRGQQVTLRCSSQSGHNTVSWYQQALGQGPQFIFQYYREEENGRGNFPPRFSGLQFPNYSSELNVNALELDDSALYLCAAGYSGANVLTFGAGSRLTVL.

V and J are TRBV19 and TRBJ2-3; TRBD2 matches at 16 bases. The length of the CDR3 is 16 residues. The junction had 3 bases not matched to a gene; V was cut back by 5 bases and J by 4 bases. CDR1 and CDR2 (germline): LNHDA, SQIVND (reference sequence). The chain's CDR3 is CASSLGLAGGSDTQYF. The DNA for the CDR3 is TGTGCCAGTAGTTTGGGACTAGCGGGGGGGTCAGATACGCAGTATTTT.

The V and J genes are TRBV7-3 and TRBJ1-5; 8 nucleotides line up with TRBD1. J was trimmed by 4 bases and V by 5 bases; bases with no gene match: 7. The CDR3 sequence is 15 residues long. Germline CDR1 and CDR2: SGHTA and FQGTGA. The CDR3 DNA reads as TGTGCCAGCAGCCTCCGACAGGGGCGTAATCAGCCCCAGCATTTT. It translates to CASSLRQGRNQPQHF.

Concerning this clone itself: In the same sample, other DNA sequences code for this CDR3. The V call is TRBV6-5, the J call TRBJ2-7; TRBD1 aligns across 9 bases. The CDR3 has 15 residues. J gave up 3 bases and V 0 bases, and 3 bases lay outside the gene matches. Germline loops: CDR1 MNHEY, CDR2 SVGAGI. CDR3: CASSYSPGQGYEQYF. The CDR3 DNA reads TGTGCCAGCAGTTACTCGCCGGGACAGGGCTACGAGCAGTACTTC.

The V call is TRBV20-1, the J call TRBJ1-2; D remains ambiguous. Per germline, CDR1 DFQATT and CDR2 SNEGSKA (reference sequence). V dropped 3 bases and J dropped 2 bases, with 7 bases sitting between them. The CDR3 spans 12 residues. For the CDR3, the DNA is TGCAGTGCTAGTTACGAAAACTATGGCTACACCTTC. Its translation: CSASYENYGYTF.

The gene calls are TRBV7-2 and TRBJ2-5; D ambiguous. V was clipped by 0 bases and J by 3 bases, with 8 bases between them. CDR1 is SGHTA and CDR2 is FQGNSA in the germline V gene. The CDR3 extends over 14 amino acids. The CDR3 DNA is TGTGCCAGCAGCTTAGCGGTACAGAAAGAGACCCAGTACTTC. Translated, it gives CASSLAVQKETQYF.

The genes are TRBV2 and TRBJ1-1; D unclear. Per germline, CDR1 SNHLY and CDR2 FYNNEI. Trimming left V 6 bases short and J 3 bases short, with 14 bases between. The CDR3 is made up of 14 amino acids. The CDR3 DNA follows: TGTGCCAGCAGGCCCAGCCGCGACGACACTGAAGCTTTCTTT. Residues: CASRPSRDDTEAFF. Supplemented by reference TRBV2 and TRBJ1-1, the full variable domain reads EPEVTQTPSHQVTQMGQEVILRCVPISNHLYFYWYRQILGQKVEFLVSFYNNEISEKSEIFDDQFSVERPDGSNFTLKIRSTKLEDSAMYFCASRPSRDDTEAFFGQGTRLTVV.

The rearrangement joins TRBV5-1 to TRBJ2-6, with TRBD1 identical over 8 bases. After removal of 7 bases from V and 1 base from J, the junction contained 7 bases not matched to a gene. CDR3 length: 16 amino acids. The germline V gene encodes CDR1 SGHRS and CDR2 YFSETQ. CDR3 DNA: TGCGCCAGCGGACAGGGCGGGTTATCTGGGGCCAACGTCCTGACTTTC. The encoded protein is CASGQGGLSGANVLTF.

This chain connects TRBV6-1 to TRBJ1-6; the D gene is possibly TRBD1 (6 bases). The CDR3 sequence is 16 residues long. Between the trimmed V and J ends, which lost 4 bases and 5 bases, there was a span of 15 bases. Germline values: CDR1 MNHNS, CDR2 SASEGT. The CDR3, as DNA: TGTGCCAGCAGTGCCTCGCCAGGGGCAAATAATTCACCCCTCCACTTT. Amino acid sequence: CASSASPGANNSPLHF.

Note on this clone: The same CDR3 also results from other DNA sequences found in this sample. The V and J genes are TRBV27 and TRBJ2-1; D uncertain. Germline assignment: CDR1 MNHEY and CDR2 SMNVEV (reference sequence). Trimming shortened V by 2 bases and J by 4 bases, and 6 bases separated the two germline ends. CDR3 length: 13 residues. CDR3 loop: CASSLSSYNEQFF. Here the CDR3 DNA reads TGTGCCAGCAGTTTAAGCAGTTACAATGAGCAGTTCTTC.

The V and J genes are TRBV29-1 and TRBJ2-2, with unresolved D. The germline CDR1 and CDR2 sequences are SQVTM and ANQGSEA. V lost 5 bases, J lost 0 bases, and 7 bases lay in between. The CDR3 covers 13 residues. In nucleotides, the CDR3 is TGCAGCGTTCTGGGTACGAACACCGGGGAGCTGTTTTTT. Translating gives CSVLGTNTGELFF.

There are a few counts of this clone. The gene calls are TRBV7-9 and TRBJ1-4, with D perhaps TRBD1 (5 bases). Trimming shortened V by 8 bases and J by 2 bases, and 9 bases separated the two germline ends. The CDR3 is 13 amino acids. CDR1 is SEHNR, CDR2 FQNEAQ, per germline (reference sequence). CDR3 bases: TGTGCCAGCGGGCAGGGCACTAATGAAAAACTGTTTTTT. This codes for CASGQGTNEKLFF.

Many counts were recorded for this clone. V and J are TRBV6-2 or TRBV6-3 and TRBJ1-2; 9 nucleotides line up with TRBD1. V trimming: 3 bases; J trimming: 5 bases; junction bases outside the gene matches: 7. This CDR3 has 15 amino acids. From germline, CDR1 is MNHEY and CDR2 SVGEGT. The CDR3 nucleotides read TGTGCCAGCAGTTATACTGGGACAGGGAAATATGGCTACACCTTC. Its translation: CASSYTGTGKYGYTF.

This CDR3 is CASSQDLESGGEKLFF. The DNA of the CDR3 is TGTGCCAGCAGCCAAGATCTCGAGTCAGGAGGGGAAAAACTGTTTTTT. The chain carries TRBV4-2 and TRBJ1-4, with D unresolved. Trimming shortened V by 0 bases and J by 8 bases, and 16 bases separated the two germline ends. CDR1 and CDR2 from the germline V gene are LGHNA and YNFKEQ. The length of the CDR3 is 16 residues.

The rearrangement links TRBV19 to TRBJ1-5; TRBD1 might be the D (5 bases). Germline values: CDR1 LNHDA, CDR2 SQIVND (reference sequence). The CDR3 has 14 residues. With 5 bases removed from V and 12 bases from J, the gap between germline ends came to 20 bases. This CDR3 is CASSSIRGMGSQHF. CDR3 DNA sequence: TGTGCCAGTAGTTCGATAAGGGGAATGGGGAGCCAGCATTTT.

V and J are TRBV9 and TRBJ2-3; D gene ambiguous. Trimming pared 3 bases from V and 1 base from J, leaving 9 bases between. The CDR3 is 14 amino acids. CDR1 and CDR2 from the germline V gene are SGDLS and YYNGEE. CDR3 in DNA: TGTGCCAGCAGCGCCCCGGGCGGCACAGATACGCAGTATTTT. Its protein product is CASSAPGGTDTQYF.

This clone was observed a few times. V and J are TRBV12-3 or TRBV12-4 and TRBJ2-1, with 7 bases that match TRBD2. Trimming at V came to 6 bases and at J to 6 bases, leaving 2 bases not matched to a gene. The CDR3 is 12 residues long. Here the CDR3 DNA reads TGTGCCAGCAGGGGCGGGGGCAATGAGCAGTTCTTC. Its protein product is CASRGGGNEQFF.

The table lists this clone with a few counts. The chain carries TRBV3-1 (or the pseudogene TRBV3-2) and TRBJ2-7; no reliable D call. Germline V CDR1 and CDR2: LGHDT, YNNKEL (reference sequence). Deletions cut 4 bases from V and 2 bases from J, with 15 bases between. The CDR3 is 15 residues long. CDR3 protein: CASSLSWAAAYEQYF. The CDR3 nucleotides are TGTGCCAGCAGCCTCTCCTGGGCGGCCGCCTACGAGCAGTACTTC.